This record covers a single T cell receptor (beta chain). The data belong to a study of shared clonotypes between healthy human individuals. Sequenced by immunoSEQ multiplex PCR; TCRdb stores in-frame clones only, minus some. The data show under 600,000 clones, around 80% seen once. CDR1 is KGHSH and CDR2 is LQKENI in the germline V gene. Trimming shortened V by 2 bases and J by 1 base, and 7 bases separated the two germline ends. The CDR3 totals 14 residues. This rearrangement joins TRBV18 to TRBJ2-3; perhaps TRBD2 as D (6 bases). Specimen: PBMCs. The clonotype originates from a woman in her forties in good health. Some clones in this sample may be carry-over from other donors' samples. CDR3 in DNA: TGTGCCAGCTCACCAAGGGAGGGCACAGATACGCAGTATTTT. Its translation: CASSPREGTDTQYF.